One and the same sample provided the 6 T cell receptor beta chains below, sequenced in a study of Graves' ophthalmopathy and Graves' hyperthyroidism. As the template, RNA transcripts were used to amplify TCR beta CDR3 regions. The first round was an RT-PCR with HTBI primers, and the second round was a multiplex PCR. Each CDR3 protein is one row after TCRdb ran MiXCR on the multiplex PCR reads. The sample lists 580,000 or so distinct CDR3 sequences; approximately 35% were seen once. The specimen sequenced was peripheral blood or thyroid tissue (not recorded which). All receptors derive from an adult man with Graves' hyperthyroidism.

On this clonotype itself: One end of the junction varies from germline; a read error may be responsible. J is TRBJ1-3 and V is TRBV10-3; D possibly corresponds to TRBD1 (5 bases). Germline values: CDR1 ENHRY, CDR2 SYGVKD. This CDR3 region has 17 residues. CDR3 sequence (DNA): TGTGCCAGCAGTGAAAATTCATGGGGGAGCTCTGGAAACACCATATATTTT. Protein sequence: CASSENSWGSSGNTIYF.

This clonotype appeared many times. The chain carries TRBV29-1 and TRBJ1-2, with 7 bases that match TRBD1. V gave up 7 bases and J gave up 3 bases; unmatched junction bases: 8. This CDR3 region has 13 residues. Germline V CDR1 and CDR2: SQVTM, ANQGSEA. CDR3 DNA: TGCAGCGGGCGCAGGGGGGGTGACTATGGCTACACCTTC. This gives the protein CSGRRGGDYGYTF.

This clonotype has a handful of counts. The rearrangement uses TRBV10-3 and TRBJ1-2; 7 bases are shared with TRBD1. This CDR3 is built from 12 residues. J lost 6 bases, V lost 10 bases, and 8 bases had no gene match. Per the germline V gene, CDR1 is ENHRY and CDR2 is SYGVKD. The CDR3 DNA reads as TGTGCCAGCAGGACAGGCCGGGATGGCTACACCTTC. It encodes CASRTGRDGYTF.

This clonotype was seen a handful of times. The chain employs TRBV6-1 and TRBJ1-2; 8 bases are shared with TRBD1. Germline assignment: CDR1 MNHNS and CDR2 SASEGT. With 8 bases clipped from V and 5 bases from J, the junction kept 4 bases outside the gene matches. The CDR3 length is 12 residues. CDR3 in DNA: TGTGCCAGCCACAGGACAGGGTATGGCTACACCTTC. It encodes CASHRTGYGYTF.

This clonotype was detected a few times. The V call is TRBV2, the J call TRBJ2-7; weak D call: TRBD1 (5 bases). The CDR3 sequence is 14 residues long. Germline V gene data show CDR1 as SNHLY and CDR2 as FYNNEI. Between the trimmed V and J ends, which lost 3 bases and 2 bases, there was a span of 11 bases. The CDR3 reads CASSDGQETYEQYF. CDR3 sequence (DNA): TGTGCCAGCAGTGACGGACAAGAAACCTACGAGCAGTACTTC.

This clonotype was picked up one time. A much bigger clone sits one base away, suggesting this may be a read error. V is TRBV7-8 and J is TRBJ1-2, with a possible D match to TRBD1 (6 bases). The CDR3 has 18 amino acids. The V gene's germline CDR1 is SGHVS and CDR2 FQNEAQ. V was trimmed by 2 bases and J by 5 bases, leaving 24 bases between them. This CDR3 is CASSLWARQEFGIYGYTF. In nucleotides, the CDR3 is TGTGCCAGCAGCTTATGGGCCCGACAGGAGTTCGGTATTTATGGCTACACCTTC.